This TCR beta chain emerged from a study of beta chain features in type 1 diabetes. Study-level findings and limits: Compared with healthy donors, patients appeared to share more similar naive, central memory and regulatory TCRB repertoires. All four CD4+ subsets of Type 1 diabetes patients contained TCRB CDR3s that were moderately but significantly shorter. Shorter templates might be favored by PCR, equally in patients and controls.

The CDR3 loop spans 14 amino acids. Germline CDR1 and CDR2: PRHDT and FYEKMQ (reference sequence). Trimming stripped 0 bases from V and 3 bases from J, with 8 bases between. Expressed TCRB transcripts were sequenced, since all the RNA that had been isolated was reverse transcribed. Sequencing was performed with immunoSEQ multiplex PCR; in TCRdb, only in-frame clones are kept and a portion is missing. The sample contains a few hundred thousand clones, approximately 13% of which appear only once. A remark on this clone: Its antigen is still unknown.

The J gene is TRBJ2-5, the V gene TRBV13; D gene unclear. Sample: naive CD4+ T cells from blood. The clonotype comes from a man in his thirties or forties with type 1 diabetes. The CDR3 sequence is CASSLGLREETQYF. In DNA, the CDR3 is TGTGCCAGCAGCTTAGGTCTTCGCGAAGAGACCCAGTACTTC. The entire variable domain, with the rest obtained from reference TRBV13 and TRBJ2-5, is as follows: AAGVIQSPRHLIKEKRETATLKCYPIPRHDTVYWYQQGPGQDPQFLISFYEKMQSDKGSIPDRFSAQQFSDYHSELNMSSLELGDSALYFCASSLGLREETQYFGPGTRLLVL.